This TCR beta chain is from a study of cytomegalovirus exposure and HLA in healthy donors. V was clipped by 3 bases and J by 1 base, with 6 bases between them. The CDR3 is made up of 14 amino acids. Germline values: CDR1 SNHLY, CDR2 FYNNEI. The study, taken as a whole, reports: Immune exposure information available was restricted to CMV serostatus. According to the study, roughly 160 TCR beta chains were cytomegalovirus-associated.

Details on this clone: The antigen remains undetermined.

The PCR made use of 60 Vbeta and 13 Jbeta primers. Only in-frame clones appear in the TCRdb table, and some are missing; sequencing was by immunoSEQ multiplex PCR. The repertoire holds some 170,000 clones, roughly 76% seen once, with about 12% in the top ten. Sequenced: PBMCs. This TCR was recovered from a woman aged 45-65 years in good health and CMV-seronegative. The chain combines TRBV2 with TRBJ2-2; D perhaps matches TRBD1 (5 bases). CDR3 amino acids: CASSDRENTGELFF. The CDR3 DNA sequence: TGTGCCAGCAGTGACAGGGAGAACACCGGGGAGCTGTTTTTT. Using reference TRBV2 and TRBJ2-2 for the parts outside the CDR3, the full variable domain is EPEVTQTPSHQVTQMGQEVILRCVPISNHLYFYWYRQILGQKVEFLVSFYNNEISEKSEIFDDQFSVERPDGSNFTLKIRSTKLEDSAMYFCASSDRENTGELFFGEGSRLTVL.